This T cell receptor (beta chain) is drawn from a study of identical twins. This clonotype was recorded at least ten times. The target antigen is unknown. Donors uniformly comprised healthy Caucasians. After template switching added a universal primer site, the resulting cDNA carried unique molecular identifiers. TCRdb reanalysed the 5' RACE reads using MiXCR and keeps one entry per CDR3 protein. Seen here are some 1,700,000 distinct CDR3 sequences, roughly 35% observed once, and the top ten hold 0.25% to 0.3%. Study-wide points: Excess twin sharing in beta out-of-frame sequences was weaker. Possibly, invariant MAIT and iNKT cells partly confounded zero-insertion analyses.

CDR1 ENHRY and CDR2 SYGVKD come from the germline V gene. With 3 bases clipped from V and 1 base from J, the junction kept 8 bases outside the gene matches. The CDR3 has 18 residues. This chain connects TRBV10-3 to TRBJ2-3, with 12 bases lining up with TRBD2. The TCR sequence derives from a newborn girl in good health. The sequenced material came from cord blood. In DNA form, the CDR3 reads TGTGCCATCAGTGATACCGGGACTAGCGGGCTCGGCACAGATACGCAGTATTTT. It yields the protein CAISDTGTSGLGTDTQYF.